The source of this TCR beta chain is a study of regulatory T cells in long-lasting Graves disease. Study results and limitations: TRBV28, TRBJ1-2 and TRBJ2-5 emerged as the favored segments in persistent disease.

Time point given: newly diagnosed GD, antithyroid drugs for less than 3 months. Extracted PBMC RNA gave rise to the TCR library. After removal of 6 bases from V and 0 bases from J, the junction contained 3 bases not matched to a gene. CDR3 length: 13 residues. The germline V gene encodes CDR1 DFQATT and CDR2 SNEGSKA (reference sequence). A note on this clonotype: The antigen is not known.

Construction of TCR beta libraries relied on iRepertoire HTBI primers and on Arm-PCR targeting CDR3 regions. TCRdb recomputed calls from the multiplex PCR reads with MiXCR, one row per CDR3 protein. The sample holds approximately 560,000 distinct CDR3 sequences; approximately 16% are singletons and the top ten take 12%. These records were also assigned to another study, of T cells in Graves' hyperthyroidism and ophthalmopathy. Per that paper: Newly diagnosed hyperthyroidism patients aged 18 to 65 years had disease lasting under 2 months. The HTBI primer set was used in a first-round RT-PCR of the TCR CDR3.

The V call is TRBV20-1, the J call TRBJ1-1; 8 bases line up with TRBD1. This receptor was identified in a man aged 18-30 years with Graves disease. The sample consisted of peripheral blood mononuclear cells (PBMCs), taken at new diagnosis, from a patient treated with antithyroid drugs. The CDR3 nucleotides read TGCAGTGCCGACAGGGGCATGAACACTGAAGCTTTCTTT. Translation: CSADRGMNTEAFF.